This passage covers 32 T cell receptor beta chains from one sample sequenced in a study of early T cells in non-severe SARS-CoV-2 infection. TCRdb ran MiXCR on the 5' RACE reads and lists one entry per CDR3 protein. The table records around 86,000 distinct CDR3 sequences, roughly 14% of them present only once. Sequenced material: whole blood. These TCRs come from an adult who was a healthcare worker with PCR-confirmed SARS-CoV-2 infection or an uninfected control (not recorded which).

The rearrangement uses TRBV5-1 and TRBJ1-4; D is possibly TRBD1 (6 bases). Between the trimmed V and J ends, which lost 4 bases and 4 bases, there was a span of 11 bases. The CDR3 spans 14 residues. Germline V gene data show CDR1 as SGHRS and CDR2 as YFSETQ. The DNA of the CDR3 is TGCGCCAGCAGCCCACAGGGAGGTAATGAAAAACTGTTTTTT. Amino acid sequence: CASSPQGGNEKLFF. The full variable domain, with the rest looked up from reference TRBV5-1 and TRBJ1-4, is KAGVTQTPRYLIKTRGQQVTLSCSPISGHRSVSWYQQTPGQGLQFLFEYFSETQRNKGNFPGRFSGRQFSNSRSEMNVSTLELGDSALYLCASSPQGGNEKLFFGSGTQLSVL.

This rearrangement joins TRBV7-2 to TRBJ2-3; D unresolved. V shed 3 bases and J shed 4 bases, with 5 bases lying between them. Germline assignment: CDR1 SGHTA and CDR2 FQGNSA. This CDR3 comprises 12 residues. Written as DNA, the CDR3 is TGTGCCAGCAGCTTTGTTGCAGATACGCAGTATTTT. Residues: CASSFVADTQYF.

V usage is TRBV2 and J usage is TRBJ2-5, with D tentatively TRBD1 (5 bases). The V end was cut by 5 bases, the J end by 0 bases, with 10 bases between. The CDR3 is 14 amino acids. In germline, CDR1 is SNHLY, CDR2 FYNNEI. CDR3 protein: CASSKPGYQETQYF. DNA of the CDR3: TGTGCCAGCAGTAAACCAGGGTACCAAGAGACCCAGTACTTC. Drawing the rest from reference TRBV2 and TRBJ2-5, the complete variable domain is EPEVTQTPSHQVTQMGQEVILRCVPISNHLYFYWYRQILGQKVEFLVSFYNNEISEKSEIFDDQFSVERPDGSNFTLKIRSTKLEDSAMYFCASSKPGYQETQYFGPGTRLLVL.

The sample holds a few counts of this clonotype. The rearrangement uses TRBV29-1 and TRBJ1-2; a possible D gene is TRBD1 (5 bases). Per germline, CDR1 SQVTM and CDR2 ANQGSEA. The CDR3 runs to 12 residues. Trimming removed 4 bases from V and 2 bases from J, with 8 bases in between. CDR3 sequence: CSVGDGNYGYTF. For the CDR3, the DNA is TGCAGCGTTGGGGACGGAAACTATGGCTACACCTTC.

The rearrangement links TRBV20-1 to TRBJ2-1; 11 bases line up with TRBD2. CDR3 length: 17 amino acids. Germline V CDR1 and CDR2: DFQATT, SNEGSKA (reference sequence). Trimming took 1 base from V and 3 from J; bases not matched to a gene: 8. The chain's CDR3 is CSARGPSGGPNYNEQFF. The CDR3 DNA follows: TGCAGTGCTAGAGGGCCTAGCGGGGGGCCCAACTACAATGAGCAGTTCTTC.

The chain links TRBV12-3 or TRBV12-4 to TRBJ2-2; 14 bases map to TRBD2. The V segment lost 6 bases and the J segment 6 bases; nucleotides outside the gene matches: 6. CDR3 length: 16 residues. DNA of the CDR3: TGTGCCAGCAGCCGCTCGGGACTAGCGGGGGCCGGGGAGCTGTTTTTT. This encodes CASSRSGLAGAGELFF.

This clonotype turned up a few times. This rearrangement joins TRBV6-2 or TRBV6-3 to TRBJ1-5; TRBD1 matches at 8 bases. The CDR3 has 16 residues. The germline gives CDR1 MNHEY, CDR2 SVGEGT. J gave up 3 bases and V 2 bases, and 6 bases lay outside the gene matches. This CDR3 is CASSYRGQGANQPQHF. The CDR3, as DNA: TGTGCCAGCAGTTACCGCGGACAGGGCGCCAATCAGCCCCAGCATTTT.

The V call is TRBV20-1, the J call TRBJ2-3; unclear D gene. The CDR3 runs to 13 residues. The ends were cut back, 3 bases at V and 2 bases at J, with 9 bases in the middle. From germline, CDR1 is DFQATT and CDR2 SNEGSKA (reference sequence). The CDR3 nucleotides are TGCAGTGCTAGGCCTCCTCACACAGATACGCAGTATTTT. It yields the protein CSARPPHTDTQYF.

This clonotype is judged medium-sized (0.01 to 0.1%). The rearrangement uses TRBV2 and TRBJ1-6; 8 nucleotides line up with TRBD1. V shed 4 bases and J 14 bases; nucleotides not matched to a gene: 7. The CDR3 sequence is 13 residues long. Germline V gene lookup returns CDR1 SNHLY and CDR2 FYNNEI. The CDR3 DNA sequence: TGTGCCAGCAGTGGGGACAGGCCTGATTCCCTCCACTTT. The encoded protein is CASSGDRPDSLHF. Complete variable domain (other parts from reference TRBV2 and TRBJ1-6): EPEVTQTPSHQVTQMGQEVILRCVPISNHLYFYWYRQILGQKVEFLVSFYNNEISEKSEIFDDQFSVERPDGSNFTLKIRSTKLEDSAMYFCASSGDRPDSLHFGNGTRLTVT.

The rearrangement joins TRBV19 to TRBJ2-5, with TRBD1 matching over 9 bases. Per the germline V gene, CDR1 is LNHDA and CDR2 is SQIVND (reference sequence). The CDR3 has 16 amino acids. Germline trimming cut 4 bases from V and 4 bases from J; bases unmatched to any gene: 10. The CDR3 DNA follows: TGTGCCAGTAGTACCACCTACAGGGGGCTCGGAGAGACCCAGTACTTC. This codes for CASSTTYRGLGETQYF.

As regards this clonotype: This may be a read error, as it is one base from a much larger clone. The genes are TRBV4-2 and TRBJ2-1; D is possibly TRBD1 (5 bases). Germline V lookup: CDR1 LGHNA, CDR2 YNFKEQ. CDR3 length: 16 residues. Here the CDR3 DNA reads TGTGCCAGCAGCCAAGATTTAGGGGTCTCCTACAATGTGCAGTTCTTC. It yields the protein CASSQDLGVSYNVQFF.

This clonotype has ten or more counts. V and J are TRBV20-1 and TRBJ2-3; maybe TRBD2 (7 bases). V was trimmed by 0 bases and J by 13 bases, leaving 23 bases between them. The CDR3 length is 15 residues. Germline V CDR1 and CDR2: DFQATT, SNEGSKA (reference sequence). The CDR3 region is CSARDGAGANRGEYF. In DNA form, the CDR3 reads TGCAGTGCTAGAGATGGGGCGGGGGCCAACCGAGGCGAGTATTTT.

The chain carries TRBV12-5 and TRBJ1-5; perhaps TRBD1 as D (5 bases). Trimming pared 6 bases from V and 7 bases from J, leaving 16 bases between. The CDR3 sequence is 14 residues long. Germline V lookup: CDR1 LGHNT, CDR2 FRNRAP. The CDR3: CASGKGQGDQPQHF. The CDR3 coding sequence is TGTGCTAGTGGGAAAGGCCAGGGTGACCAGCCCCAGCATTTT. Full variable domain (remainder filled in from reference TRBV12-5 and TRBJ1-5): DARVTQTPRHKVTEMGQEVTMRCQPILGHNTVFWYRQTMMQGLELLAYFRNRAPLDDSGMPKDRFSAEMPDATLATLKIQPSEPRDSAVYFCASGKGQGDQPQHFGDGTRLSIL.

V and J are TRBV4-2 and TRBJ2-2; 7 bases fit TRBD2. CDR3 size: 17 residues. Germline CDR1 is LGHNA and CDR2 is YNFKEQ. Trimming at V came to 0 bases and at J to 1 base, leaving 5 bases not matched to a gene. The CDR3 here is CASSQERKRGNTGELFF. In DNA form, the CDR3 reads TGTGCCAGCAGCCAAGAGAGGAAGCGGGGGAACACCGGGGAGCTGTTTTTT.

V is TRBV7-2 and J is TRBJ2-3; D possibly corresponds to TRBD2 (5 bases). Trimming removed 7 bases at V and 1 base at J, with 12 bases between. This CDR3 is 14 amino acids long. CDR1 and CDR2 (germline): SGHTA, FQGNSA. The CDR3 DNA sequence: TGTGCCAGCATCCCGGGATCGCGCACAGATACGCAGTATTTT. Amino acid sequence: CASIPGSRTDTQYF. Using reference TRBV7-2 and TRBJ2-3 for the parts outside the CDR3, the full variable domain is GAGVSQSPSNKVTEKGKDVELRCDPISGHTALYWYRQSLGQGLEFLIYFQGNSAPDKSGLPSDRFSAERTGGSVSTLTIQRTQQEDSAVYLCASIPGSRTDTQYFGPGTRLTVL.

This clonotype was seen a few times. The V and J genes are TRBV10-3 and TRBJ1-3, with a weak D call TRBD1 (6 bases). This CDR3 is 13 amino acids long. Germline values: CDR1 ENHRY, CDR2 SYGVKD. The ends were cut back, 8 bases at V and 2 bases at J, with 10 bases in the middle. The CDR3 region is CAIGGQPGNTIYF. Here the CDR3 DNA reads TGTGCCATCGGAGGACAGCCTGGAAACACCATATATTTT.

There are a few counts of this clonotype. The J gene is TRBJ2-3, the V gene TRBV9; TRBD1 matches at 9 bases. The CDR3 extends over 16 amino acids. J lost 5 bases, V lost 6 bases, and 13 bases had no gene match. Germline V gene sequence: CDR1 SGDLS, CDR2 YYNGEE. This CDR3 reads CASTNRGQGLGDTQYF. The CDR3 DNA sequence: TGTGCCAGCACCAATCGGGGACAGGGTTTAGGAGATACGCAGTATTTT.

This clonotype was counted a few times. CDR3 DNA sequence: TGTGCAAGTCGCTTAAGAGGGGACAGGAGTAACACTGAAGCTTTCTTT. Translating it yields CASRLRGDRSNTEAFF. The chain employs TRBV12-2 and TRBJ1-1; the table names TRBD1, a call not compared with the DNA. TRBV12-2 is recorded as a pseudogene. The CDR3 sequence is 16 residues long.

V gene TRBV29-1 combines with J gene TRBJ2-2; the match to TRBD2 covers 12 bases. J lost 0 bases, V lost 6 bases, and 2 bases had no gene match. This CDR3 has 15 amino acids. Germline values: CDR1 SQVTM, CDR2 ANQGSEA. In nucleotides, the CDR3 is TGCAGCGTGTGGACTAGCGGGACGAACACCGGGGAGCTGTTTTTT. Translation gives CSVWTSGTNTGELFF.

This clonotype was counted only a few times. The V and J genes are TRBV4-1 and TRBJ2-3, with 11 bases identical to TRBD1. The ends lost 4 bases at V and 5 bases at J; junction bases unmatched: 5. The germline CDR1 and CDR2 sequences are MGHRA and YSYEKL. CDR3 length equals 15 residues. The CDR3 here is CASSLRTGGRDTQYF. The CDR3 DNA reads TGCGCCAGCAGCCTCAGGACAGGGGGCAGAGATACGCAGTATTTT.

This clonotype was detected only a few times. The chain uses TRBV5-7 and TRBJ2-4, with D unclear. TRBV5-7 has ORF status, its function being uncertain. The germline V and J ends were trimmed by 9 bases and 0 bases, with 13 bases remaining between them. The CDR3 length is 14 residues. The CDR3 region has the DNA TGTGCCACCTGTTTGATTCTAGCCAAAAACATTCAGTACTTC. Its protein product is CATCLILAKNIQYF.

This clonotype was observed at least ten times. The V and J genes are TRBV12-3 or TRBV12-4 and TRBJ2-1; possibly TRBD2 for D (5 bases). The CDR3 spans 11 residues. Between the trimmed V and J ends, which lost 8 bases and 3 bases, there was a span of 5 bases. The CDR3 region has the DNA TGTGCCAGCGGACTCTACAATGAGCAGTTCTTC. It translates to CASGLYNEQFF.

There are many counts of this clonotype. This sequence joins TRBV9 and TRBJ1-4; tentative D call: TRBD1 (6 bases). The ends were cut back, 3 bases at V and 10 bases at J, with 10 bases in the middle. This CDR3 has 12 residues. Germline CDR1 and CDR2: SGDLS and YYNGEE. CDR3 sequence (DNA): TGTGCCAGCAGCGAGGGGGGAGGAAAACTGTTTTTT. It codes for CASSEGGGKLFF.

Only a few counts were recorded for this clonotype. The chain has TRBV19 and TRBJ2-6; weak D call: TRBD2 (5 bases). Germline CDR1 LNHDA, CDR2 SQIVND (reference sequence). V was trimmed by 4 bases and J by 2 bases, leaving 9 bases between them. This CDR3 is 15 amino acids long. In DNA form, the CDR3 reads TGTGCCAGTAGTACCCACGGGACTGGGGCCAACGTCCTGACTTTC. Protein product: CASSTHGTGANVLTF.

This clonotype occurred a few times. The chain carries TRBV4-1 and TRBJ2-7, with TRBD1 matching over 10 bases. V gave up 4 bases and J gave up 6 bases; unmatched junction bases: 6. The CDR3 covers 14 residues. CDR1 MGHRA and CDR2 YSYEKL come from the germline V gene. DNA of the CDR3: TGCGCCAGCAGCCCGGGACAGGGGACTTCCGAGCAGTACGTC. Encoded protein: CASSPGQGTSEQYV.

This clonotype has just a few counts. The chain recombines TRBV12-3 or TRBV12-4 with TRBJ2-3, with D unclear. The ends were cut back, 1 base at V and 3 bases at J, with 14 bases in the middle. This CDR3 comprises 16 residues. This CDR3 reads CASSLGSIGPTDTQYF. Written as DNA, the CDR3 is TGTGCCAGCAGTTTAGGGTCTATCGGCCCGACAGATACGCAGTATTTT.

The CDR3 region has the DNA TGTGCCAGCAGCCCCGGCCCCCGGGGGGGTGGCTACACCTTC. It codes for CASSPGPRGGGYTF. The chain employs TRBV3-1 and TRBJ1-2, with D perhaps matching TRBD1 (5 bases). The CDR3 consists of 14 residues. V was cut by 4 bases and J by 7 bases, with 16 bases left in between. CDR1 LGHDT and CDR2 YNNKEL come from the germline V gene (reference sequence).

This clonotype has more than one count but fewer than ten. This rearrangement joins TRBV6-2 or TRBV6-3 to TRBJ1-1, with D unclear. Trimming removed 11 bases from V and 5 bases from J, with 15 bases in between. The CDR3 length is 12 residues. Looked up from germline, CDR1 is MNHEY and CDR2 is SVGEGT. The DNA of the CDR3 is TGTGCCGCCGCACGGGGTGGAACTGAAGCTTTCTTT. Protein product: CAAARGGTEAFF.

Only a few counts were recorded for this clonotype. The V and J genes are TRBV6-2 or TRBV6-3 and TRBJ1-2; 7 positions agree with TRBD1. Looked up from germline, CDR1 is MNHEY and CDR2 is SVGEGT. V lost 4 bases and J lost 5; bases outside the gene matches: 10. The CDR3 length is 15 residues. The CDR3 loop is CASSSAGTEFYGYTF. The CDR3 bases are TGTGCCAGCAGTTCCGCCGGGACAGAGTTTTATGGCTACACCTTC.

This clonotype turned up a few times. The chain uses TRBV2 and TRBJ2-3, with D possibly matching TRBD2 (6 bases). CDR3 length: 14 residues. Trimming removed 5 bases from V and 2 bases from J, with 11 bases in between. Germline-derived CDR1 and CDR2 are SNHLY and FYNNEI. CDR3 amino acids: CASSISGVTDTQYF. DNA for the CDR3: TGTGCCAGCAGTATCTCGGGGGTCACAGATACGCAGTATTTT.

This clonotype was counted only a few times. This chain joins TRBV2 and TRBJ1-5; a possible D gene is TRBD1 (6 bases). The CDR3 is 16 residues long. Trimming removed 4 bases from V and 0 bases from J, with 13 bases in between. Germline CDR1 SNHLY, CDR2 FYNNEI. CDR3 DNA: TGTGCCAGCAGTGCCCAGGGGCTATATAGCAATCAGCCCCAGCATTTT. Translation: CASSAQGLYSNQPQHF.

In its sample, this clonotype was seen many times. The chain couples TRBV12-5 to TRBJ1-3; the match to TRBD1 covers 8 bases. The CDR3 totals 17 residues. Germline V CDR1 and CDR2: LGHNT, FRNRAP. The V and J ends lost 5 bases and 0 bases, in that order; junction bases with no gene match: 9. The CDR3 region is CASGGQGFTSSGNTIYF. Here the CDR3 DNA reads TGTGCTAGTGGTGGACAGGGATTCACTAGCTCTGGAAACACCATATATTTT.